The clone carrying this T cell receptor beta chain was seen a handful of times. Its specificity is not known. 5'RACE, which relied on constant-segment primers, yielded TCR alpha and TCR beta cDNA libraries carrying sample barcodes and UMIs. MiXCR, applied by TCRdb to the 5' RACE reads, yields one record per CDR3 protein. The sample lists a few hundred thousand distinct CDR3 sequences; 20% to 25% were seen once. The record originates from a study of T-cell memory formation after mild COVID-19. Study-wide points: There was no confirmation that second-wave clones peaking on day 37 were SARS-CoV-2 specific.

This CDR3 spans 13 amino acids. CDR1 MNHEY and CDR2 SMNVEV come from the germline V gene (reference sequence). V was pared by 0 bases and J by 7 bases, with 10 bases between. Sequencing was performed on PBMCs or a T cell subset sorted from them (not recorded which). The chain links TRBV27 to TRBJ2-7; tentatively, D is TRBD1 (6 bases). This TCR derives from a man aged 18 to 29 who had mild COVID-19 (a few samples of this study predate the infection). Cell type and time point are not known. The CDR3 reads CASSLSWGREQYF. The CDR3 bases are TGTGCCAGCAGTTTATCGTGGGGGCGGGAGCAGTACTTC.